This TCR beta chain emerged from a study of regulatory T cells in long-lasting Graves disease. iRepertoire HTBI primers and Arm-PCR of CDR3 regions built TCR beta libraries. TCRdb independently ran MiXCR on the multiplex PCR reads; one entry per CDR3 protein. The top ten hold 9% to 15% of the sample, which has around 450,000 distinct CDR3 sequences, 16% seen once. Time point given: newly diagnosed GD, antithyroid drugs for less than 3 months. Generation of the TCR library employed RNA extracted from PBMCs. Germline V gene sequence: CDR1 MGHRA, CDR2 YSYEKL. Trimming took off 0 bases at V and 0 bases at J, with 12 bases between the two ends. There are 16 residues in the CDR3. These sequences were also reported in another study, on T cells in Graves' hyperthyroidism and ophthalmopathy. That source notes: From stable hyperthyroidism, ophthalmopathy was separated by a 13 V-J model.

Specimen: peripheral blood mononuclear cells (PBMCs), collected at new diagnosis, from a patient treated with antithyroid drugs. This chain connects TRBV4-1 to TRBJ2-7; D might be TRBD2 (6 bases). The origin of this receptor is a man in his forties or fifties with Graves disease. The CDR3 coding sequence is TGCGCCAGCAGCCAAGAGCGGGCTAGCGCCTCCTACGAGCAGTACTTC. Translating gives CASSQERASASYEQYF.